The clone carrying this T cell receptor (beta chain) was seen ten or more times. This sample was included in a study of spatial heterogeneity in lung cancer. Every TCR cDNA molecule bore a unique molecular identifier. TCRdb re-called the 5' RACE reads through MiXCR, storing one row per CDR3 protein. The sample records tens of thousands of distinct CDR3 sequences, around 5.5% being singletons. Time point in this sample: sample taken at primary tumor resection. Tumor, nontumor lung or frozen PBMC supplied whole RNA that was sequenced unsorted. The 55 to 90 donors had untreated early-stage non-small cell lung cancer. This CDR3 comprises 13 residues. The ends were cut back, 6 bases at V and 0 bases at J, with 7 bases in the middle.

Sequencing used PBMCs, obtained at surgery. The chain carries TRBV12-3 or TRBV12-4 and TRBJ2-3; D gene uncertain. The sequence came from a male donor with early-stage non-small cell lung cancer. The DNA of the CDR3 is TGTGCCAGCAGCCTGGACAGCACAGATACGCAGTATTTT. Translation: CASSLDSTDTQYF.